The present T cell receptor beta chain was sequenced within a study of cytomegalovirus exposure and HLA in healthy donors. About this clone: Its antigen is unknown.

Looked up from germline, CDR1 is SGHNT and CDR2 is YENEEA. The CDR3 runs to 15 residues. V dropped 6 bases and J dropped 3; count of bases not matched to a gene: 8. The PCR had 60 Vbeta and 13 Jbeta primers. Sequencing was performed with immunoSEQ multiplex PCR; in TCRdb, only in-frame clones are kept and a portion is missing. The sample lists 150,000 to 200,000 clones; around 84% were seen once. General observations from the study: The classifier reportedly diagnosed cytomegalovirus status with high specificity and sensitivity.

The chain recombines TRBV11-3 with TRBJ2-7, with TRBD1 matching 10 bases. The receptor's source is a male donor in good health and CMV-seropositive. The sequencing input was PBMCs. The DNA for the CDR3 is TGTGCCAGCAGTTCGGACGGGACAGGGGACTACGAGCAGTACTTC. This translates into CASSSDGTGDYEQYF.